The 4 T cell receptor beta chains below all came from one sample that was sequenced in a study of beta chain features in type 1 diabetes (dated by TCRdb to the late 2010s). Libraries were made using the immunoSEQ multiplex PCR assay. The entire isolated RNA was reverse transcribed using the High Capacity cDNA Reverse Transcription Kit, and thus expressed TCRB transcripts were sequenced. TCRdb retrieved this table from immuneACCESS and kept in-frame rearrangements only. Not all clones are present; in checked studies, unresolved V genes account for under half, and no reason is known for the remainder. This sample has 970,000 or so clones in its table, and about 17% of those were observed once. The biggest ten clones account for 0.02% to 0.025% of the sample. The sample comprised naive CD4+ T cells from blood. In light of the paper, this sample's cell subset or site label describes: true naive CD4+ T cells. The receptors shown here come from a woman between 18 and 29 years old in good health.

This clone was seen only a few times. This chain uses TRBV7-2 with TRBJ2-7, with D perhaps matching TRBD1 (6 bases). Trimming removed 4 bases at V and 3 bases at J, with 16 bases between. The CDR3 totals 15 residues. CDR1 is SGHTA, CDR2 FQGNSA, per germline. The CDR3 coding sequence is TGTGCCAGCAGCTCGCGGAACAGGGAAGGCTACGAGCAGTACTTC. Protein sequence: CASSSRNREGYEQYF.

In this sample, this clone turned up a few times. J is TRBJ2-7 and V is TRBV18; the match to TRBD2 covers 11 bases. With V trimmed by 3 bases and J by 5 bases, 9 bases remained unmatched. CDR3 length: 16 amino acids. Germline V gives CDR1 KGHSH, CDR2 LQKENI. CDR3 amino acids: CASSPQKTSGKDEQYF. CDR3 in DNA: TGTGCCAGCTCACCTCAGAAGACTAGCGGGAAGGACGAGCAGTACTTC.

To note about this clone: The sample contains more than one DNA sequence encoding this CDR3. The chain is built from TRBV29-1 and TRBJ1-1; D unclear. CDR3 length: 14 residues. Germline V gives CDR1 SQVTM, CDR2 ANQGSEA. V was trimmed by 4 bases and J by 0 bases, leaving 12 bases between them. DNA for the CDR3: TGCAGCGTTGCTGGGCGGGTTATGAACACTGAAGCTTTCTTT. Protein product: CSVAGRVMNTEAFF.

On this clone itself: Other DNA variants within this sample encode the same CDR3. The genes are TRBV5-1 and TRBJ2-2, with D uncertain. Looked up from germline, CDR1 is SGHRS and CDR2 is YFSETQ. The CDR3 extends over 13 amino acids. V was clipped by 2 bases and J by 3 bases, with 5 bases between them. The DNA for the CDR3 is TGCGCCAGCAGCTTCAAGTACACCGGGGAGCTGTTTTTT. This gives the protein CASSFKYTGELFF.